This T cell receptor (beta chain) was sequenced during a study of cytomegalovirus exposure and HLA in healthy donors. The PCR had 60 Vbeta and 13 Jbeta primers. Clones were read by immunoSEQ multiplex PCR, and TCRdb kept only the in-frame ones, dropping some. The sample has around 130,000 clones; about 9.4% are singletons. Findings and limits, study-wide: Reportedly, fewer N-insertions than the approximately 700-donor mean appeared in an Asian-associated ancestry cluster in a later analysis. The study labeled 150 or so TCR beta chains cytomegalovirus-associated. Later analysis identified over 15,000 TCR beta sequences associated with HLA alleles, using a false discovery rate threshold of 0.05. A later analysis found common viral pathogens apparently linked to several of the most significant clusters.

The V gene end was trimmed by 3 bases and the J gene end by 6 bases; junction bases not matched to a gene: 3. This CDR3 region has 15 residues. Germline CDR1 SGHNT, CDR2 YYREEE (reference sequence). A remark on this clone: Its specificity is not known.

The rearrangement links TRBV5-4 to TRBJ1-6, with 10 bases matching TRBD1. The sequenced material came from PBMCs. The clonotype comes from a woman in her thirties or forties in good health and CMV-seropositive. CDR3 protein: CASSSGDRGNSPLHF. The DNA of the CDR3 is TGTGCCAGCAGCTCGGGGGACAGGGGTAATTCACCCCTCCACTTT. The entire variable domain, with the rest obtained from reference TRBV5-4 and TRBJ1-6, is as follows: ETGVTQSPTHLIKTRGQQVTLRCSSQSGHNTVSWYQQALGQGPQFIFQYYREEENGRGNFPPRFSGLQFPNYSSELNVNALELDDSALYLCASSSGDRGNSPLHFGNGTRLTVT.